This TCR beta chain was recorded in a study of identical twins (TCRdb year 2016). As for the study more broadly: To test whether fetal clonotypes persist, the study used deep sequencing on TCR alpha and beta repertoires from monozygotic twins, unrelated adults of various ages, and cord blood. To rule out contamination, replicate twin experiments were performed at different times with different library preparation protocols. What the authors observed across the whole study: Fewer insertions were carried by abundant cord blood beta clonotypes, a similar but weaker trend appeared in young adult naive repertoires, and no such trend appeared in memory repertoires. Compared with coincidental sharing between unrelated individuals, out-of-frame TCR alpha sequences shared between twins had an excess of sequences with low generation probability. Out-of-frame TCR alpha sharing in monozygotic twins was systematically underestimated by recombination models, whereas sharing between unrelated individuals was in agreement with the recombination models. Because the same donors could not be followed over many years, the conclusions depended on cross-sectional statistical analysis. Invariant T cells such as MAIT and iNKT could partly confound zero-insertion analyses, although diverse VJ usage argued against such confounding for most clonotypes. In beta out-of-frame sequences, excess twin sharing was weaker, because having fewer shared sequences lowered the signal-to-noise ratio.

The method behind the library was 5' RACE. The sample was run on an Illumina HiSeq 2000. A universal primer binding site was introduced by template switching, and a unique molecular identifier was present in the final cDNA, enabling accurate counting of TCR cDNA molecules. Specific primers in the conserved constant-segment region were used to synthesize first-strand cDNA for the TCR alpha and beta chains. Each cDNA library was double barcoded, with a SMART-Mk sample barcode plus Illumina barcodes, to control for contamination. Two successive PCR steps introduced TruSeq adapter sequences along with Illumina sample barcodes. The TCR alpha and beta cDNA libraries were sequenced on the Illumina HiSeq platform using custom primers. In the original analysis: Raw reads were processed with MiGEC to extract unique molecular identifiers, and MiXCR was used to determine CDR3 positions. Recombination models were inferred per individual with the repgenHMM and IGoR tools using an EM algorithm. The tcR package in R was used for shared clonotype analysis, with sharing normalized by the product of cloneset sizes. To study raw recombination free of thymic and clonal selection effects, out-of-frame nonproductive sequences were analyzed. The raw public reads went through TCRdb reprocessing: fastp at Q25, MiXCR clone calling, in-frame beta chains kept. Rows with one shared CDR3 protein collapse into an entry with the most common genes and DNA. These V and J calls are TCRdb output, not the study's own analysis. The sample table shows hundreds of thousands of distinct CDR3 sequences, and roughly 18% are seen once. Roughly 14% of the sample is held by the ten biggest clonotypes.

All donors were healthy Caucasians. The twin cohort consisted of three pairs of female monozygotic twins, all aged roughly 18 to 30 years. RNA for TCR libraries was isolated from peripheral blood mononuclear cells. Worth noting for this clonotype: The antigen it recognizes is unknown. Qualities for individual bases were not recorded, and no much larger clone is one base off.

CDR1 LNHNV and CDR2 YYDKDF were looked up in the germline V gene (reference sequence). Trimming leaves V shorter by 0 bases and J shorter by 0 bases, with the junction holding 2 bases beyond the gene matches. Measured from the cysteine to the phenylalanine, the CDR3 is 16 residues long. Only the CDR3 region is kept as DNA, spanning 48 bases read in frame from base 1. The data also belong to a second study, concerning T cells expressing NK-cell markers. The second study, in turn, reports: Under ten donors provided sorted CD3+CD56+NKG2C+, CD3+CD56+NKG2C- and CD3+CD56-NKG2C+ T-cell subsets, whose TCR beta-chain repertoires were profiled. Of the eight sequenced donors, seven were found to be HCMV-seropositive and one was found to be HCMV-seronegative. To restrict sorting to alphabetaTCR-expressing T cells, an anti-gammadeltaTCR antibody was added in several experiments. In more than five donors, the dominant CD3+CD56+NKG2C+ clonotypes ranked among the top 10 CD8+ clonotypes, making up roughly 1.0-7.0% of CD8+ T cells. Those dominant clonotypes were again the most abundant among CD3+CD56-NKG2C+ cells in a handful of donors, at about 25-60.1%. It remained unclear whether the expanded NKG2C-expressing T cell clones were specific for HCMV antigens. Randomly selected healthy volunteers, three men and five women, were used as the eight sequenced donors. A commercial ELISA kit detecting HCMV-specific IgG in serum was used to determine HCMV serostatus. Bulk peripheral blood T-cell repertoires were additionally sequenced from unsorted PBMC for six donors. Reads were demultiplexed and grouped by UMI with MIGEC, and clonotypes were assembled and quantified with MiTCR. Only TCR cDNA sequences supported by at least two reads were kept to exclude erroneous sequences. The tcR package was used for downstream repertoire analysis, and clonotypes were matched across fractions by CDR3 nucleotide sequence plus V segment. VDJmatch was used to annotate antigen specificity against VDJdb, with one amino acid substitution allowed in CDR3.

Sequenced input: PBMCs. The TCR originated in a young woman in good health. The sequence is built from TRBV15 and TRBJ2-3; 8 nucleotides in the junction match TRBD1. The CDR3 amino acid sequence is: CATSREYRGSTDTQYF. DNA sequence: TGTGCCACCAGCAGAGAGTACAGGGGGAGCACAGATACGCAGTATTTT.